This T cell receptor (beta chain) emerged from a study of cytomegalovirus exposure and HLA in healthy donors. The PCR used 60 Vbeta and 13 Jbeta primers. Libraries were prepared by immunoSEQ multiplex PCR; TCRdb keeps only in-frame clonotypes and omits some of them. This sample has approximately 210,000 clones, with roughly 82% found just once. Germline V CDR1 and CDR2: SGHDN, FVKESK. The CDR3 contains 14 residues. V was cut by 0 bases and J by 3 bases, with 8 bases left in between. The chain is built from TRBV14 and TRBJ1-2, with D unclear. Specimen: PBMCs. The receptor comes from a man between 35 and 55 years old in good health and CMV-seropositive. In DNA form, the CDR3 reads TGTGCCAGCAGCCAAGAGCGGCATTACTATGGCTACACCTTC. Its protein is CASSQERHYYGYTF.